These T cell receptor beta chains were read from a single sample in a study of T cells in Graves' hyperthyroidism and ophthalmopathy. TCRdb independently ran MiXCR on the multiplex PCR reads; one entry per CDR3 protein. The sample includes some 300,000 distinct CDR3 sequences, roughly 17% of them seen just once. Sequencing used blood. All receptors derive from a man aged 25 to 40 with Graves' hyperthyroidism. The CDR3 runs from the conserved cysteine through the conserved F or W. Fields, in order: D gene, clone size, J gene, V gene, CDR3 DNA, CDR3 protein. The D gene is left open where the match is weak. Clone size is not always given. Where it is, it says once, few, many or a class for expanded clones.

>-|few|TRBJ2-3|TRBV6-1
TGTGCCAGCAGTTATACCCCAGCAACCACAGATACGCAGTATTTT
CASSYTPATTDTQYF
>-|-|TRBJ2-1|TRBV19
TGTGCCAGTAGTCGTTCGGCAGGGACGTCCTACAATGAGCAGTTCTTC
CASSRSAGTSYNEQFF
>TRBD2|many|TRBJ2-1|TRBV12-3/TRBV12-4
TGTGCCAGCAGTTTTGGCGGTAGAAGGCTAGCGGCCTACAATGAGCAGTTCTTC
CASSFGGRRLAAYNEQFF
>-|many|TRBJ2-5|TRBV6-1
TGTGCCAGCAGTGAAGACAGGGTCTCAGAGACCCAGTACTTC
CASSEDRVSETQYF
>-|many|TRBJ2-7|TRBV2
TGTGCCAGCAGTGGAGGGACCGCCGGCGAGCAGTACTTC
CASSGGTAGEQYF
>-|-|TRBJ2-7|TRBV9
TGTGCCAGCAGCATAGGGGGGGAGCCCCTCTACGAGCAGTACTTC
CASSIGGEPLYEQYF
>-|-|TRBJ2-7|TRBV12-3/TRBV12-4
TGTGCCAGCAGTTCCGGGGGGCGCAGGGCGAATGAGCAGTACTTC
CASSSGGRRANEQYF
>TRBD1|many|TRBJ1-1|TRBV30
TGTGCCTGGACGGGAGGACAGGGTTTCACTGAAGCTTTCTTT
CAWTGGQGFTEAFF
>TRBD1|-|TRBJ1-2|TRBV9
TGTGCCAGCAGCGTAGACGGGGAGACAGGGAAGTATGGCTACACCTTC
CASSVDGETGKYGYTF
>-|-|TRBJ1-6|TRBV6-2/TRBV6-3
TGTGCCAGTCAAGGGGGTTCTTCAGTTTCACCCCTCCACTTT
CASQGGSSVSPLHF
>TRBD2|-|TRBJ2-1|TRBV7-3
TGTGCCAGCAGCTTAACAATGGGGGGGGAATACAATGAGCAGTTCTTC
CASSLTMGGEYNEQFF
>TRBD2|many|TRBJ2-7|TRBV28
TGTGCCAGCAGTGAAACTAGCGGGTCGTCCTACGAGCAGTACTTC
CASSETSGSSYEQYF
>TRBD2|few|TRBJ2-1|TRBV30
TGTGCCTGGAGTGTAACTAGCGGGAGTACTGAGCAGTTCTTC
CAWSVTSGSTEQFF
>-|-|TRBJ1-6|TRBV28
TGTGCCAGCACCCCCGGGGGACGAAATAATTCACCCCTCCACTTT
CASTPGGRNNSPLHF
>-|-|TRBJ1-4|TRBV5-6
TGTGCCAGCAGCTTGGCCCAGGGGAAACTGTTTTTT
CASSLAQGKLFF
>TRBD1|-|TRBJ2-3|TRBV3-1
TGTGCCAGCAGCCAAGATTTGGGACAGGGGGTGGATACGCAGTATTTT
CASSQDLGQGVDTQYF
>TRBD2|-|TRBJ2-3|TRBV5-6
TGTGCCAGCAGCTTGGGAACTACTAGCGGGAGTAGCACAGATACGCAGTATTTT
CASSLGTTSGSSTDTQYF
>-|-|TRBJ1-3|TRBV29-1
TGCAGCGTTGAGATCGCGGGAGGCACCATATATTTT
CSVEIAGGTIYF
>-|few|TRBJ2-7|TRBV9
TGTGCCAGCAGCGGGTACTTGGACGTAGGGGTGGGTGAGCAGTACTTC
CASSGYLDVGVGEQYF
>-|many|TRBJ1-2|TRBV30
TGTGCCTGGAGTGTTTGGGACTCAGGGAACTATGGCTACACCTTC
CAWSVWDSGNYGYTF
>-|many|TRBJ1-2|TRBV2
TGTGCCAGCAGTGGCGTCGGTCGCTATGGCTACACCTTC
CASSGVGRYGYTF
>-|many|TRBJ1-4|TRBV20-1
TGCAGTGCCCCGGCTAATGAAAAACTGTTTTTT
CSAPANEKLFF
>-|few|TRBJ2-3|TRBV5-1
TGCGCCAGCAGCTTGGCTGGCAGCGAAACAGATACGCAGTATTTT
CASSLAGSETDTQYF
>-|many|TRBJ2-1|TRBV28
TGTGCCAGCAGTTTATACTTCCAGGGGGGGAGCGATGAGCAGTTCTTC
CASSLYFQGGSDEQFF
>-|many|TRBJ2-3|TRBV12-3/TRBV12-4
TGTGCCAGCAGTTTAGACAGGGAGGCAGATACGCAGTATTTT
CASSLDREADTQYF
>-|many|TRBJ1-2|TRBV24-1
TGTGCCACCAGTGACCAGAGACAGGATGGCTACACCTTC
CATSDQRQDGYTF
>-|-|TRBJ2-2|TRBV9
TGTGCCAGCAGCGTACTGGTTATCACCGGGGAGCTGTTTTTT
CASSVLVITGELFF
>TRBD2|many|TRBJ2-7|TRBV20-1
TGCAGTGCTAGAGAGGGTAGCGGGACTTCCTACGAGCAGTACTTC
CSAREGSGTSYEQYF
>TRBD1|many|TRBJ2-1|TRBV12-3/TRBV12-4
TGTGCCAGCAGATACGGACAGGGTGGGACCAATGAGCAGTTCTTC
CASRYGQGGTNEQFF
>TRBD2|-|TRBJ2-7|TRBV12-5
TGTGCTAGTGGCCCGGGACTAGCCTACGAGCAGTACTTC
CASGPGLAYEQYF
>TRBD1|-|TRBJ1-6|TRBV20-1
TGCAGTGCTAGAAACTCGGACAGGGAGTCGTCACCCCTCCACTTT
CSARNSDRESSPLHF
>TRBD1|many|TRBJ1-4|TRBV2
TGTGCCAGCAGTTCAGACAGGGGAAGTGAAAAACTGTTTTTT
CASSSDRGSEKLFF
>-|many|TRBJ2-7|TRBV10-3
TGTGCCATCAGCCTCAGATCCGGAGGCGAGGAGCAGTACTTC
CAISLRSGGEEQYF
>-|few|TRBJ2-3|TRBV28
TGTGCCAGCAGTTTAGAGAGTCAGTACACAGATACGCAGTATTTT
CASSLESQYTDTQYF
>TRBD1|few|TRBJ2-7|TRBV4-1
TGCGCCAGCAGCCAACCGGGGACAGGGGGCGACGAGCAGTACTTC
CASSQPGTGGDEQYF
>TRBD1|few|TRBJ1-6|TRBV6-1
TGTGCCAGCAAAACAGGGGCTTCACCCCTCCACTTT
CASKTGASPLHF
>-|many|TRBJ2-1|TRBV20-1
TGCAGTGCTAGAGGGGGGAGTGGGACCTACAATGAGCAGTTCTTC
CSARGGSGTYNEQFF
>-|-|TRBJ2-1|TRBV27
TGTGCCAGCAGTTTATCCCCACCATCAGGGATGAATGAGCAGTTCTTC
CASSLSPPSGMNEQFF
>TRBD2|-|TRBJ2-2|TRBV9
TGTGCCAGCAGCCAAAGTGGCGGGAGCTTCATAAACACCGGGGAGCTGTTTTTT
CASSQSGGSFINTGELFF
>TRBD2|few|TRBJ2-7|TRBV6-6
TGTGCCAGCAGTTACTCGAGTACGGGAGGAGACTACTACGAGCAGTACTTC
CASSYSSTGGDYYEQYF
>-|many|TRBJ2-7|TRBV11-2
TGTGCCAGCAGCTCTCCTCAGGGAAAGGGGATGTACGAGCAGTACTTC
CASSSPQGKGMYEQYF
>-|many|TRBJ2-5|TRBV27
TGTGCCAGCGCGAGGGACGGAATACAAGAGACCCAGTACTTC
CASARDGIQETQYF
>-|few|TRBJ2-1|TRBV7-3
TGTGCCAGCAGCTTAAACGGGTGGCATGAGCAGTTCTTC
CASSLNGWHEQFF
>-|-|TRBJ2-7|TRBV9
TGTGCCAGCAGCGTAGGCGGAGGGACCCTTTCCGAGCAGTACTTC
CASSVGGGTLSEQYF
>TRBD2|many|TRBJ2-3|TRBV6-2/TRBV6-3
TGTGCCAGCAGTTCCCTCCTAGGGACTAGCGGGAGGGCCCGAGATACGCAGTATTTT
CASSSLLGTSGRARDTQYF
>TRBD2|-|TRBJ2-1|TRBV7-9
TGTGCCAGCATGAGCAGAGAAGCGGGATTGGGCCATGAGCAGTTCTTC
CASMSREAGLGHEQFF
>-|few|TRBJ1-5|TRBV7-3
TGTGCCAGCAGCTTAGTTGCTCAGCCCCAGCATTTT
CASSLVAQPQHF